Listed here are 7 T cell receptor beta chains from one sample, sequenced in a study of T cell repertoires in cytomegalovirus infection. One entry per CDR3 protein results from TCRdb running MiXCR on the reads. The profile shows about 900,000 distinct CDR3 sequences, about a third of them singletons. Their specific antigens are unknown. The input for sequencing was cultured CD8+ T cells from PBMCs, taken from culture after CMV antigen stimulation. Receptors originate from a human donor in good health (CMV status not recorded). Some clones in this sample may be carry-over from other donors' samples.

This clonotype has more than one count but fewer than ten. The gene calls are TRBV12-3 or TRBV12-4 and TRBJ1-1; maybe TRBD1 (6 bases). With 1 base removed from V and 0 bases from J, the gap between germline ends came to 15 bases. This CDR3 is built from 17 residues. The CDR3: CASSLGLGAGLNTEAFF. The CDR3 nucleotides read TGTGCCAGCAGTTTAGGTTTGGGGGCAGGGCTGAACACTGAAGCTTTCTTT.

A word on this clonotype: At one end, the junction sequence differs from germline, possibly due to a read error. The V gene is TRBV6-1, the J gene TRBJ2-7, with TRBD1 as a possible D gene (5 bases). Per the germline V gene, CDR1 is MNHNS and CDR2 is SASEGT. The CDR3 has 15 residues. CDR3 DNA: TGTGCCAGCTGTGAAGCAGGCGGAAGGGGCTACGAGCAGTACTTC. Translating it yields CASCEAGGRGYEQYF.

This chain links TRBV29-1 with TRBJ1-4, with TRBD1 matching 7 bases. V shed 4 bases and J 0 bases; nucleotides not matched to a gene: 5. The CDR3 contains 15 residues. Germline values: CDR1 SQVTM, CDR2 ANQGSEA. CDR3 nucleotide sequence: TGCAGCGTTGCGGACAGGTTCGCAACTAATGAAAAACTGTTTTTT. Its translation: CSVADRFATNEKLFF. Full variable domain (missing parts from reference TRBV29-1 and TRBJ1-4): SAVISQKPSRDICQRGTSLTIQCQVDSQVTMMFWYRQQPGQSLTLIATANQGSEATYESGFVIDKFPISRPNLTFSTLTVSNMSPEDSSIYLCSVADRFATNEKLFFGSGTQLSVL.

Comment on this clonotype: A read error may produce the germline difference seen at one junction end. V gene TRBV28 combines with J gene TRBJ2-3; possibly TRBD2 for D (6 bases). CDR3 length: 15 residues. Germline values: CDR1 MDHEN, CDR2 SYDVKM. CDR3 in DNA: TGTGCCGGCAGTTTGGGCGGGGAGTCCACAGATACGCAGTATTTT. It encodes CAGSLGGESTDTQYF.

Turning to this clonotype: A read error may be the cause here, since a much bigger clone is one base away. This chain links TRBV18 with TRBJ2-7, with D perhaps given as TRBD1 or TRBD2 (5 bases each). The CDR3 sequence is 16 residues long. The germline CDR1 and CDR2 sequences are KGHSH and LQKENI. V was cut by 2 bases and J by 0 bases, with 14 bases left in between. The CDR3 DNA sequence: TGTGCCAGCTCACCAGAGGGGCCGGGGAGCTCCTACGAGCAGTACTTC. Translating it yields CASSPEGPGSSYEQYF.

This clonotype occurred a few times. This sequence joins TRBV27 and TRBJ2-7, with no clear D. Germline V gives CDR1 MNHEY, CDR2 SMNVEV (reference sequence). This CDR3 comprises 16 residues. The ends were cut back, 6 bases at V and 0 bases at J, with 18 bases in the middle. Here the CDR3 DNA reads TGTGCCAGCAGCCTTAACCCGTTTTTCCCCTCCTACGAGCAGTACTTC. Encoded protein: CASSLNPFFPSYEQYF.

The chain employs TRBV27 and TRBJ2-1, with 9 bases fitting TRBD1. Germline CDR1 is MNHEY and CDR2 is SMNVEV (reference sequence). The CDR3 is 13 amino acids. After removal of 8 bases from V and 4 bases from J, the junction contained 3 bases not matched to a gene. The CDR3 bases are TGTGCCAGCGCGGGACAGGGTTACAATGAGCAGTTCTTC. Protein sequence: CASAGQGYNEQFF.